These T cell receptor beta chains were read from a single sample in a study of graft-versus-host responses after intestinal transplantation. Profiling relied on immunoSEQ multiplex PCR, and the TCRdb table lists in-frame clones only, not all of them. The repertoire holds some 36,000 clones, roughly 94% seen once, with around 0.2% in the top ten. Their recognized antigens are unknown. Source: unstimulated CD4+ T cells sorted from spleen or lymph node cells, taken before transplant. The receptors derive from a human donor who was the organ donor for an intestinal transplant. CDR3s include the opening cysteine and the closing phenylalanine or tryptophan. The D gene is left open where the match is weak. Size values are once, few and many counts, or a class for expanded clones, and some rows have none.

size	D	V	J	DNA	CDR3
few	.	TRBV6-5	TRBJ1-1	TGTGCCAGCAGTTACTCTTTTGGCACTAACACTGAAGCTTTCTTT	CASSYSFGTNTEAFF
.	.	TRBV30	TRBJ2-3	TGTGCCTGGAGTAAAGGGTTCCCTGGCACAGATACGCAGTATTTT	CAWSKGFPGTDTQYF
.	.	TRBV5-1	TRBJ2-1	TGCGCCAGCAGCTTGGGCGGGCCAGGGGAGAATGAGCAGTTCTTC	CASSLGGPGENEQFF
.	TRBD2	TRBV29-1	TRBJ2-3	TGCAGCGTTGTAGCGGGGGGGCTCTTCGGCACAGATACGCAGTATTTT	CSVVAGGLFGTDTQYF
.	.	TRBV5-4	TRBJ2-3	TGTGCCAGCAGGGACGATTTGAGCACAGATACGCAGTATTTT	CASRDDLSTDTQYF
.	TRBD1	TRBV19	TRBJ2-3	TGTGCCAGTAGTATGGGGACAGGGCTAGATACGCAGTATTTT	CASSMGTGLDTQYF
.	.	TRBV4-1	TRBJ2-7	TGCGCCAGCAGCCAAGAATCGAGCCCCCTCTACGAGCAGTACTTC	CASSQESSPLYEQYF
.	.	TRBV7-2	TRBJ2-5	TGTGCCAGCAGCTTAGGGGGTGGGCTATTAAGGGGGACCCAGTACTTC	CASSLGGGLLRGTQYF
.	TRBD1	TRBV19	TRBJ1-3	TGTGCCAGTAGTGACGACAGGGTCTCTGGAAACACCATATATTTT	CASSDDRVSGNTIYF
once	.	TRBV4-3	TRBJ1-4	TGCGCCAGCAGCCAAGCCTCCCCCGGGGACCATACAACTAATGAAAAACTGTTTTTT	CASSQASPGDHTTNEKLFF
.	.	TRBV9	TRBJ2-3	TGTGCCAGCAGCGTCGACAGGCCCACAGATACGCAGTATTTT	CASSVDRPTDTQYF
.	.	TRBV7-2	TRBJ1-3	TGTGCCAGCAGCTTAGGCAGGGCTGGAAACACCATATATTTT	CASSLGRAGNTIYF
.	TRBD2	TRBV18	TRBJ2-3	TGTGCCAGCTCCAGCGGCGGGGGGCAAAGAGGAGATACGCAGTATTTT	CASSSGGGQRGDTQYF
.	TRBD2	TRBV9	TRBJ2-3	TGTGCCAGCAGCGTAGAGCCAGCGGGGGGGCGTACAGATACGCAGTATTTT	CASSVEPAGGRTDTQYF
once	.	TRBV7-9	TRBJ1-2	TGTGCCAGCAGCTTAGAGGTCTTCTCGGACAGCGCCTCCTATGGCTACACCTTC	CASSLEVFSDSASYGYTF
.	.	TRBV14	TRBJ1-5	TGTGCCAGCAGCCAAGATCCTGGCAATCAGCCCCAGCATTTT	CASSQDPGNQPQHF
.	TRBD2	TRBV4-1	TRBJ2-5	TGCGCCAGCAGCCAAGATCACCTAGCGGGGGGGGGTCAAGAGACCCAGTACTTC	CASSQDHLAGGGQETQYF
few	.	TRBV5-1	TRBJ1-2	TGCGCCAGCAGCTTGGACAGGGTAGTCTACACCTTC	CASSLDRVVYTF
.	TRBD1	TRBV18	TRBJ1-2	TGTGCCAGCTCACCACAAGGACAGGGCAATGGCTACACCTTC	CASSPQGQGNGYTF
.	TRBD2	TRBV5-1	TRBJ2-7	TGCGCCAGCAGCTTTGGGGGAGGACTAGCGGCGAGCCACTACGAGCAGTACTTC	CASSFGGGLAASHYEQYF
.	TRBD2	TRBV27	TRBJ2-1	TGTGCCAGCAGTTCCCTTAGCGGGAGGTGGAAGTTCTTC	CASSSLSGRWKFF
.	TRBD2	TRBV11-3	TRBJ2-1	TGTGCCAGCAGCTTAGAACTAGCGGGGTTCAATGAGCAGTTCTTC	CASSLELAGFNEQFF
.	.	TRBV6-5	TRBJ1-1	TGTGCCAGCAGGCGGGGGGGGAGGAACACTGAAGCTTTCTTT	CASRRGGRNTEAFF
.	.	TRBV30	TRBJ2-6	TGTGCCTGGAGTTACAGGGTTGGGGCCAACGTCCTGACTTTC	CAWSYRVGANVLTF
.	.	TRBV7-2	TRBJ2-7	TGTGCCAGCAGCTATAGGATTACGGCAGGGTCCTACGAGCAGTACTTC	CASSYRITAGSYEQYF
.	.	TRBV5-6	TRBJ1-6	TGTGCCAGCAGCGCTCACCCCTCTAATTCACCCCTCCACTTT	CASSAHPSNSPLHF
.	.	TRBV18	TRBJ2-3	TGTGCCAGCTCACCTCCGAGCACAGATACGCAGTATTTT	CASSPPSTDTQYF
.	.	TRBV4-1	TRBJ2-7	TGCGCCAGCAGCCAAGTGTGGCGGGACTCCTACGAGCAGTACTTC	CASSQVWRDSYEQYF
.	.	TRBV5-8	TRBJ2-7	TGTGCCAGCAGCCGGGACGGACCCTACGAGCAGTACTTC	CASSRDGPYEQYF
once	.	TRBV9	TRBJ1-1	TGTGCCAGCAGCCTGGGGGGCCTTAACACTGAAGCTTTCTTT	CASSLGGLNTEAFF
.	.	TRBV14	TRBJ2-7	TGTGCCAGCAGCCAAGATTGGGGCAGCGTCTCCTACGAGCAGTACTTC	CASSQDWGSVSYEQYF
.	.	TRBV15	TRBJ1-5	TGTGCCACCAGCAGAGAAGGCGGGGGAAATCAGCCCCAGCATTTT	CATSREGGGNQPQHF
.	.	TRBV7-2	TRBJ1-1	TGTGCCAGCAGCGGCAGGAACACTGAAGCTTTCTTT	CASSGRNTEAFF
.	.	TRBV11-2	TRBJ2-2	TGTGCCAGCAGCTCTTACGGGGAGCTGTTTTTT	CASSSYGELFF
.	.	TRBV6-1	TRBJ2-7	TGTGCCAGCAGTGCCCAGGTCCAGAGACCCTACGAGCAGTACTTC	CASSAQVQRPYEQYF
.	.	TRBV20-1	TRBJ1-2	TGCAGTGCTGACCGACAGGGCTACACCTTC	CSADRQGYTF
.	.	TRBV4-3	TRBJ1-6	TGCGCCAGCAGCCAAGATCTCCGGAAAAGGTATAATTCACCCCTCCACTTT	CASSQDLRKRYNSPLHF
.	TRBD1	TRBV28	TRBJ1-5	TGTGCCAGCAGTCCCCGGCAGGGGGGAAGCAATCAGCCCCAGCATTTT	CASSPRQGGSNQPQHF
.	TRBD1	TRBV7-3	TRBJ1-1	TGTGCCAGCAGCTTAGACAGGGACACTGAAGCTTTCTTT	CASSLDRDTEAFF
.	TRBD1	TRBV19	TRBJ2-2	TGTGCCAGTAGTATAGAGGGGACAGGGCCCACCGGGGAGCTGTTTTTT	CASSIEGTGPTGELFF
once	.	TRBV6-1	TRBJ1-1	TGTGCCAGCAGTGCTCGGACAGACACTGAAGCTTTCTTT	CASSARTDTEAFF
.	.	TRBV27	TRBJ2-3	TGTGCCAGCAGTTTTGGCTACCCCACAGATACGCAGTATTTT	CASSFGYPTDTQYF
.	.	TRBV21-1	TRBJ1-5	TGTGCCAGCAGCAAAACTCCGGGCAATCAGCCCCAGCATTTT	CASSKTPGNQPQHF
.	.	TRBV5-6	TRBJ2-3	TGTGCCAGCAGCTCCCAGGGGCCGTATACAGATACGCAGTATTTT	CASSSQGPYTDTQYF
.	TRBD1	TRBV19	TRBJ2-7	TGTGCCAGTAGTACTGGGACAGGCGGCTCCTACGAGCAGTACTTC	CASSTGTGGSYEQYF